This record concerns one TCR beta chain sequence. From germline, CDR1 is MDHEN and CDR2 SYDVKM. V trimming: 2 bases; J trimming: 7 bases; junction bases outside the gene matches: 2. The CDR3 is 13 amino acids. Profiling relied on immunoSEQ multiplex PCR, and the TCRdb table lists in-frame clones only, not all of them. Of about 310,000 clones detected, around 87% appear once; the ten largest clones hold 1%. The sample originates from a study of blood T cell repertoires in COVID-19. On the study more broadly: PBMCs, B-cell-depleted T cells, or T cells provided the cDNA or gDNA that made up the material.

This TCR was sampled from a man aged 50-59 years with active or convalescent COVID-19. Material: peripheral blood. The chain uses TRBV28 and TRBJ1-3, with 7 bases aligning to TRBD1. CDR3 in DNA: TGTGCCAGCAGTTTACGGGGACAGAACACCATATATTTT. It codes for CASSLRGQNTIYF.